This T cell receptor beta chain was found in a study of cytomegalovirus exposure and HLA in healthy donors. J was trimmed by 5 bases and V by 5 bases; bases with no gene match: 5. The CDR3 loop spans 13 amino acids. CDR1 is SGDLS and CDR2 is YYNGEE in the germline V gene. As for this clone: As yet, its antigen is unknown.

Study findings and constraints: Under in vitro conditions, three CMV-associated chains were confirmed as specific for CMV antigens. A likely sequencing artifact accounted for one observed cluster of highly shared sequence variants. A list of about 180 TCR beta chains associated with cytomegalovirus was given. A previous analysis found most TCR beta V segments productive roughly 87% or roughly 30% of the time.

PCR employed 60 Vbeta and 13 Jbeta primers. Repertoires were generated with immunoSEQ multiplex PCR, while TCRdb's copy carries only in-frame clones and drops some. The sample yields some 150,000 clones, around 82% seen once. The sequence was obtained from a male donor in good health and CMV-seronegative. Source material: PBMCs. V gene TRBV9 combines with J gene TRBJ2-5; TRBD2 matches 8 bases. DNA of the CDR3: TGTGCCAGCAGTCCGGGGGGGCTCGAGACCCAGTACTTC. It encodes CASSPGGLETQYF.